The table lists the clone carrying this TCR beta chain with a few counts. The antigen is unknown. This record belongs to a study of T-cell reconstitution after alpha-beta-depleted transplantation in children. Study observations and caveats: Recipient T cells and thymic progenitors that survived were the source of the high TCRbeta diversity seen at day 60 in some patients. T-cell counts and diversity at one year following transplant were attributed mainly to newly produced T cells. Where alpha-beta T cells came from about two months after transplant was reportedly several hundred expanded graft clones.

Germline assignment: CDR1 MNHEY and CDR2 SMNVEV (reference sequence). The V gene lost 6 bases and the J gene lost 8 bases, with 20 bases spanning the gap. The CDR3 length is 15 residues. Unique molecular identifiers tagged the TCRbeta library. TCRdb re-derived calls from the PCR reads in MiXCR, one entry per CDR3 protein. The table records about a million distinct CDR3 sequences, roughly 29% of them present only once. The chain has TRBV27 and TRBJ2-1; D unresolved. The sample was PBMCs, mostly from graft donor cells, taken 360 days after TCRalphabeta/CD19-depleted stem cell transplant. The source is a boy in the first two years of life who had a stem cell transplant for SCID, so the T cells may come from the graft donor. The CDR3 region is CASRSTGSMPHEQFF. As DNA, the CDR3 is TGTGCCAGCAGATCAACCGGGTCAATGCCCCATGAGCAGTTCTTC.